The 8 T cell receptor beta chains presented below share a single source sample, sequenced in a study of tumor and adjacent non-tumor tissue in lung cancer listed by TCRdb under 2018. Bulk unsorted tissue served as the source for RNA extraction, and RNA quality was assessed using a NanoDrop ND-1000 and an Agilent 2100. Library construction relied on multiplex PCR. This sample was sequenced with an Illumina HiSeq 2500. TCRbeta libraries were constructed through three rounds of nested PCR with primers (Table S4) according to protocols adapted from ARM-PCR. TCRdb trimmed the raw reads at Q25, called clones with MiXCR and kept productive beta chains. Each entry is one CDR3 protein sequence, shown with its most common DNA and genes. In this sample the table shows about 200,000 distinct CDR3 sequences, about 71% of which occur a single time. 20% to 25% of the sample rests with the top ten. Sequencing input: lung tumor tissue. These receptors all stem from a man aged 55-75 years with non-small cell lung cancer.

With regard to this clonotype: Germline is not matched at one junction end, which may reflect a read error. The CDR3 region has the DNA TGCAGTGCTGGCGGATCATCCTACAATGGGCAGTTCTTC. Its protein product is CSAGGSSYNGQFF. The chain is built from TRBV20-1 and TRBJ2-1; D not certain. CDR1 and CDR2 from the germline V gene are DFQATT and SNEGSKA (reference sequence). The CDR3 consists of 13 residues.

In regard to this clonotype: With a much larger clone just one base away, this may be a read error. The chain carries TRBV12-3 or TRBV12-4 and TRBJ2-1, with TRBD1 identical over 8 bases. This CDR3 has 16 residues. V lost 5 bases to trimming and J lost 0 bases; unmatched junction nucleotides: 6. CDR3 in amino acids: CASSPTGTGSYNEQFF. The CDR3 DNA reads TGTGCCAGCAGTCCAACCGGGACAGGCTCCTACAATGAGCAGTTCTTC.

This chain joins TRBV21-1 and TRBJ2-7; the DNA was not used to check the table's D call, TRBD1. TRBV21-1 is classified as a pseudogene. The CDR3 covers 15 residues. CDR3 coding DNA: TGTGTCAGCAGCGGCCTGGACAGGGCGGGAAACGAGCAGTACTTC. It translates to CVSSGLDRAGNEQYF.

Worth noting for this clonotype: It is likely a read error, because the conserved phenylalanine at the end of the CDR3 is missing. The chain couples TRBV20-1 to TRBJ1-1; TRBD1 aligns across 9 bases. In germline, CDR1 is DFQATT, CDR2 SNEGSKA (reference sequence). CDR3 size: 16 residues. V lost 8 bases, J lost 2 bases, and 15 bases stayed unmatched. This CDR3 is CSTLSGTGWRNTEAFI. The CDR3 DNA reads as TGCAGTACCCTTAGTGGGACAGGGTGGAGAAACACTGAAGCTTTCATT.

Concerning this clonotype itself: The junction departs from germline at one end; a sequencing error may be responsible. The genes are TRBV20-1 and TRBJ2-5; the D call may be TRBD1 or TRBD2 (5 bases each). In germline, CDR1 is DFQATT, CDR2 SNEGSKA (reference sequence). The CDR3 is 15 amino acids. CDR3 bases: TGCAGTGCTGGAGATAGCTGGGGGTGCCAAGAGACCCAGTACTTC. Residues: CSAGDSWGCQETQYF.

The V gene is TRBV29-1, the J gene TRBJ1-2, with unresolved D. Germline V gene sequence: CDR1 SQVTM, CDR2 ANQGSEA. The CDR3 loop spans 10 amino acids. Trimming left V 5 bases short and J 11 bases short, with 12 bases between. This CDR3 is CSVSTYEYTF. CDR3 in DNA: TGCAGCGTTTCCACCTATGAGTACACCTTC. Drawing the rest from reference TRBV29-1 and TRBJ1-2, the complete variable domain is SAVISQKPSRDICQRGTSLTIQCQVDSQVTMMFWYRQQPGQSLTLIATANQGSEATYESGFVIDKFPISRPNLTFSTLTVSNMSPEDSSIYLCSVSTYEYTFGSGTRLTVV.

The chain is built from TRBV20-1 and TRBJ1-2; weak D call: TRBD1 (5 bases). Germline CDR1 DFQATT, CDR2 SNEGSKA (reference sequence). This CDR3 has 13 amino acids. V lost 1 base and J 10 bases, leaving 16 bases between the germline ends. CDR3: CSARVDSPRDYTF. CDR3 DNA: TGCAGTGCTAGAGTCGACAGCCCCCGGGACTACACCTTC.

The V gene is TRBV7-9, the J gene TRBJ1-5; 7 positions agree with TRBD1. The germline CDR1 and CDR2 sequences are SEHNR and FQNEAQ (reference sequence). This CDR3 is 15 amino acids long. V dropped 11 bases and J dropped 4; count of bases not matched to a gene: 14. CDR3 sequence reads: CAVDRDDGRNQPQHF. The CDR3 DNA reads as TGTGCCGTCGACAGGGATGACGGACGAAATCAGCCCCAGCATTTT.